These 21 T cell receptor beta chains originate from one sample sequenced in a study of breast tumors, draining lymph nodes, adjacent tissues. MiXCR was run by TCRdb on the multiplex PCR reads, yielding one entry per CDR3 protein. The sample gives more than 20,000 distinct CDR3 sequences, 23% of which show up once; around an eighth is in the top ten. The sequencing input was breast tumor tissue. Receptors originate from a female donor with breast cancer. Some clones in this sample may be carry-over from other donors' samples.

This chain links TRBV20-1 with TRBJ1-1, with unresolved D. Germline V gene sequence: CDR1 DFQATT, CDR2 SNEGSKA (reference sequence). This CDR3 has 12 residues. V was clipped by 0 bases and J by 7 bases, with 9 bases between them. CDR3 DNA: TGCAGTGCTAGAGAGGTAGCGAGTGAAGCTTTCTTT. Amino acids: CSAREVASEAFF.

In this sample, this clonotype turned up many times. The chain has TRBV20-1 and TRBJ2-1; tentatively, D is TRBD1 (6 bases). The germline V and J ends were trimmed by 5 bases and 3 bases, with 17 bases remaining between them. Germline V gives CDR1 DFQATT, CDR2 SNEGSKA (reference sequence). There are 15 residues in the CDR3. CDR3 sequence: CSAGPGTRVYNEQFF. In DNA, the CDR3 is TGCAGTGCTGGACCGGGGACACGGGTCTACAATGAGCAGTTCTTC.

This clonotype was recorded many times. The rearrangement uses TRBV3-1 and TRBJ2-3; no definite D call. This CDR3 region has 14 residues. Germline loops: CDR1 LGHDT, CDR2 YNNKEL (reference sequence). The V end was cut by 4 bases, the J end by 2 bases, with 10 bases between. CDR3 in amino acids: CASSRFLNTDTQYF. The CDR3, as DNA: TGTGCCAGCAGCCGTTTTCTTAACACAGATACGCAGTATTTT.

This clonotype was counted at least ten times. V usage is TRBV5-1 and J usage is TRBJ2-1, with 9 positions matching TRBD2. The ends lost 3 bases at V and 2 bases at J; junction bases unmatched: 6. The V gene's germline CDR1 is SGHRS and CDR2 YFSETQ. The CDR3 consists of 16 residues. Here the CDR3 DNA reads TGCGCCAGCAGCTCTAGTAGCGGGAGTCCCTACAATGAGCAGTTCTTC. Its protein is CASSSSSGSPYNEQFF.

In its sample, this clonotype was seen many times. The gene calls are TRBV3-1 and TRBJ2-1; 10 nucleotides match TRBD2. After removal of 0 bases from V and 4 bases from J, the junction contained 6 bases not matched to a gene. The germline gives CDR1 LGHDT, CDR2 YNNKEL (reference sequence). This CDR3 has 17 amino acids. This chain's CDR3 is CASSQERSGGVYNEQFF. DNA for the CDR3: TGTGCCAGCAGCCAAGAGAGGAGCGGGGGGGTATACAATGAGCAGTTCTTC.

This clonotype qualifies as medium-sized. This sequence joins TRBV19 and TRBJ2-2; no firm D call. Trimming cost V 4 bases and J 3 bases, with 6 bases left between them. There are 13 residues in the CDR3. The germline gives CDR1 LNHDA, CDR2 SQIVND (reference sequence). Here the CDR3 DNA reads TGTGCCAGTAGTAGAGTCTACACCGGGGAGCTGTTTTTT. Translating it yields CASSRVYTGELFF.

The chain uses TRBV7-9 and TRBJ1-1; no firm D call. V lost 0 bases and J 1 base, leaving 3 bases between the germline ends. Germline V gene data show CDR1 as SEHNR and CDR2 as FQNEAQ (reference sequence). The CDR3 sequence is 13 residues long. In DNA, the CDR3 is TGTGCCAGCAGCTTAGCGCAGAACACTGAAGCTTTCTTT. This translates into CASSLAQNTEAFF.

The rearrangement joins TRBV11-2 to TRBJ1-6, with unresolved D. CDR3 size: 15 residues. Germline V gene lookup returns CDR1 SGHAT and CDR2 FQNNGV. The CDR3 region is CPSSSRLSYNSPLHF. The CDR3 DNA follows: TGTCCTAGCAGCTCGCGCCTCTCCTATAATTCACCCCTCCACTTT.

This chain links TRBV7-3 with TRBJ2-7; 7 bases match TRBD2. V dropped 2 bases and J dropped 0; count of bases not matched to a gene: 4. There are 15 residues in the CDR3. CDR1 SGHTA and CDR2 FQGTGA come from the germline V gene. This CDR3 is CASSLGAGSSYEQYF. The CDR3 DNA sequence: TGTGCCAGCAGCTTAGGAGCGGGAAGCTCCTACGAGCAGTACTTC. The whole variable domain, filled in from reference TRBV7-3 and TRBJ2-7, reads GAGVSQTPSNKVTEKGKYVELRCDPISGHTALYWYRQSLGQGPEFLIYFQGTGAADDSGLPNDRFFAVRPEGSVSTLKIQRTERGDSAVYLCASSLGAGSSYEQYFGPGTRLTVT.

This clonotype was recorded many times. CDR3 coding DNA: TGTGCCAGCACCCCGTCCGGGGAGACCCAGTACTTC. Translation gives CASTPSGETQYF. The chain recombines TRBV2 with TRBJ2-5; unclear D gene. Germline loops: CDR1 SNHLY, CDR2 FYNNEI. This CDR3 has 12 residues. Deletions cut 7 bases from V and 5 bases from J, with 11 bases between.

This clonotype has at least ten counts. This chain connects TRBV6-6 to TRBJ2-6; D is unclear. Between the trimmed V and J ends, which lost 3 bases and 0 bases, there was a span of 6 bases. The CDR3 runs to 15 residues. Germline loops: CDR1 MNHNY, CDR2 SVGAGI (reference sequence). DNA for the CDR3: TGTGCCAGCAGTTATTCTGGCTCTGGGGCCAACGTCCTGACTTTC. Translating gives CASSYSGSGANVLTF.

Ten or more counts support this clonotype. The gene calls are TRBV20-1 and TRBJ2-5; maybe TRBD2 (6 bases). The CDR3 runs to 15 residues. CDR1 and CDR2 from the germline V gene are DFQATT and SNEGSKA (reference sequence). Trimming removed 1 base from V and 4 bases from J, with 16 bases in between. The DNA for the CDR3 is TGCAGTGCTAGAGCCGTCCGTTACGGGGGAGAGACCCAGTACTTC. Translating gives CSARAVRYGGETQYF.

Concerning this clonotype itself: Since no conserved phenylalanine or tryptophan closes the CDR3, a read error is the likely cause. The DNA is omitted, as the CDR3 cannot be located on it reliably, and the CDR3 follows TCRdb's listing. Here the CDR3 reads CASSLATGCEQSY. The rearrangement uses TRBV7-2 and TRBJ2-7. Germline V gene sequence: CDR1 SGHTA, CDR2 FQGNSA. The CDR3 is 13 amino acids in total, end residues counted.

Of note for this clonotype: The junction departs from germline at one end; a sequencing error may be responsible. The chain is built from TRBV20-1 and TRBJ2-7; 7 bases fit TRBD1. Germline CDR1 is DFQATT and CDR2 is SNEGSKA (reference sequence). This CDR3 comprises 11 residues. The CDR3: CSASNRGPPRF. CDR3 sequence (DNA): TGCAGTGCTAGCAACAGGGGCCCCCCTCGATTC.

The gene calls are TRBV5-5 and TRBJ2-7; D call uncertain. CDR1 SGHKS and CDR2 YYEKEE come from the germline V gene (reference sequence). V was pared by 4 bases and J by 10 bases, with 18 bases between. The CDR3 extends over 13 amino acids. For the CDR3, the DNA is TGTGCCAGCAGCGAAGGACCGCCGAAGGAACAGTACTTC. Translating it yields CASSEGPPKEQYF.

This clonotype was detected many times. The CDR3 nucleotides read TGTGCCAGCAGCTTTAAGGGGCCCTACGAGCAGTACTTC. The encoded protein is CASSFKGPYEQYF. The chain combines TRBV5-6 with TRBJ2-7, with D perhaps matching TRBD1 (5 bases). CDR1 SGHDT and CDR2 YYEEEE come from the germline V gene. The V end lost 2 bases, the J end lost 2 bases, and 8 bases lay between the germline ends. The CDR3 runs to 13 residues. The complete variable domain, with remaining parts taken from reference TRBV5-6 and TRBJ2-7, reads DAGVTQSPTHLIKTRGQQVTLRCSPKSGHDTVSWYQQALGQGPQFIFQYYEEEERQRGNFPDRFSGHQFPNYSSELNVNALLLGDSALYLCASSFKGPYEQYFGPGTRLTVT.

With regard to this clonotype: At one of its ends the junction is not consistent with the germline gene, which may arise from a read error. The rearrangement links TRBV13 to TRBJ1-1; weak D call: TRBD1 (5 bases). CDR3 length equals 13 residues. Per the germline V gene, CDR1 is PRHDT and CDR2 is FYEKMQ (reference sequence). The CDR3, as DNA: TGTGCCAGCAGCTTACTCCAGGGCACTGAAGCTCTCTTT. Amino acid sequence: CASSLLQGTEALF. The entire variable domain, with the rest obtained from reference TRBV13 and TRBJ1-1, is as follows: AAGVIQSPRHLIKEKRETATLKCYPIPRHDTVYWYQQGPGQDPQFLISFYEKMQSDKGSIPDRFSAQQFSDYHSELNMSSLELGDSALYFCASSLLQGTEALFGQGTRLTVV.

This clonotype has a count of ten or more. CDR3 in amino acids: CASSLWGYEQYF. The CDR3, as DNA: TGTGCCAGCAGCTTGTGGGGATACGAGCAGTACTTC. The V gene is TRBV5-5, the J gene TRBJ2-7; no clear D. The germline V gene has CDR1 SGHKS and CDR2 YYEKEE (reference sequence). The CDR3 extends over 12 amino acids. V was shortened by 1 base and J by 4 bases, with 6 bases between the two germline ends.

Points on this clonotype: This CDR3 fails to terminate in the conserved phenylalanine or tryptophan, so it likely reflects a read error. V gene TRBV20-1 combines with J gene TRBJ2-7; TRBD2 matches 8 bases. Germline V gene sequence: CDR1 DFQATT, CDR2 SNEGSKA (reference sequence). Trimming cost V 2 bases and J 5 bases; bases outside gene matches: 11. CDR3 length equals 15 residues. Here the CDR3 DNA reads TGCAGTGCTAGACAATTAGCGGGAATGACTAACGAGCAGTACTCC. This gives the protein CSARQLAGMTNEQYS.

This clonotype was counted ten times or more. V is TRBV19 and J is TRBJ2-1, with 9 bases lining up with TRBD2. The CDR3 sequence is 17 residues long. Germline V gene data show CDR1 as LNHDA and CDR2 as SQIVND (reference sequence). J was trimmed by 0 bases and V by 0 bases; bases with no gene match: 3. The DNA for the CDR3 is TGTGCCAGTAGTATAGATAGCGGGGGACTCTCCTACAATGAGCAGTTCTTC. Protein product: CASSIDSGGLSYNEQFF.

This clonotype was counted only a few times. It may be a read error: a sequence one base away is much more abundant. The CDR3 does not close with the conserved phenylalanine or tryptophan, likely indicating a read error. V usage is TRBV6-1 and J usage is TRBJ2-7; D not resolved. This CDR3 is built from 14 residues. CDR1 is MNHNS, CDR2 SASEGT, per germline. Trimming removed 8 bases at V and 2 bases at J, with 16 bases between. The CDR3: CASSHPSKPYEQYS. As DNA, the CDR3 is TGTGCCAGCTCCCATCCCTCAAAGCCCTACGAGCAGTACTCC.